This T cell receptor (beta chain) was retrieved from a study of cytomegalovirus exposure and HLA in healthy donors. At the level of the study: Earlier results showed roughly 120 million unique TCR beta sequences derived from approximately 180 million T cells.

This clone showed up just once. Its matching antigen is unknown. The sample holds other DNA sequences that translate to the same CDR3. The PCR was carried out with 60 Vbeta primers and 13 Jbeta primers. Method: immunoSEQ multiplex PCR; TCRdb's copy keeps in-frame clones and lacks some. Of over 200,000 clones listed, 82% were seen once; the top ten hold about 6%. V was clipped by 2 bases and J by 2 bases, with 10 bases between them. CDR1 and CDR2 (germline): MNHEY, SVGAGI. There are 15 residues in the CDR3. The study, taken as a whole, reports: Most TCR sequences were rare, but some public TCRs occurred in many donors.

Source material: PBMCs. The TCR sequence derives from a man in his forties or fifties in good health and CMV-seropositive. The genes are TRBV6-5 and TRBJ2-1, with a weak D call TRBD2 (6 bases). CDR3 DNA sequence: TGTGCCAGCAGTTACAAGAGCGGGCCCTACAATGAGCAGTTCTTC. This gives the protein CASSYKSGPYNEQFF.